This TCR beta chain was documented in a study of CD8+ T cells in alopecia areata. General study results and limits: Higher clonality than in normal scalp was seen in lesional scalp, especially alopecia totalis/universalis.

Extraction of RNA preceded its reverse transcription into cDNA, which served as the sequencing template. The method was immunoSEQ multiplex PCR; TCRdb's version includes in-frame clones alone and lacks a portion of them. The sample holds more than 95,000 clones, 40% to 55% seen once. To note about this clone: What it recognizes is unknown.

Per germline, CDR1 SGHVS and CDR2 FQNEAQ. The CDR3 extends over 13 amino acids. Trimming removed 3 bases from V and 4 bases from J, with 8 bases in between. Using a FACSAria, the CD4+ and CD8+ T cells were sorted from the PBMCs. V usage is TRBV7-8 and J usage is TRBJ2-3; D ambiguous. This clonotype originated in a human donor with alopecia areata. Sequencing was performed on NKG2D-low CD8+ T cells sorted from blood. The chain's CDR3 is CASSLYSSDTQYF. As DNA, the CDR3 is TGTGCCAGCAGCTTGTATTCGTCAGATACGCAGTATTTT.